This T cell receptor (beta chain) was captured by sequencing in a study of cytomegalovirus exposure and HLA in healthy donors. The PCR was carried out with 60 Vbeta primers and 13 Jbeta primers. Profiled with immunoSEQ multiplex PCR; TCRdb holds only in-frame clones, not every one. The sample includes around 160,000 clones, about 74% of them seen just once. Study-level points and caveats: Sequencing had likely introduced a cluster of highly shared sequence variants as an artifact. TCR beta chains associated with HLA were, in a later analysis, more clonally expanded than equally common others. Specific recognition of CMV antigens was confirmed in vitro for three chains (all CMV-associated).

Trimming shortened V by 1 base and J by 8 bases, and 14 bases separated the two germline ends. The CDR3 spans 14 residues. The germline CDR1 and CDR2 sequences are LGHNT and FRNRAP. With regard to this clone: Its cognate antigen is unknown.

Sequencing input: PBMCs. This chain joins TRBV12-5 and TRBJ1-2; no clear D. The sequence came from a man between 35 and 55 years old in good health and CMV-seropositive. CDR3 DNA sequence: TGTGCTAGTGGTTTGGCCGGCGGCGTCGGCGGCTACACCTTC. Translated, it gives CASGLAGGVGGYTF.